This T cell receptor (beta chain) was profiled in a study of tumor and adjacent non-tumor tissue in lung cancer. The template was RNA from unsorted bulk tissue. More than 3 cm separated this lung sample from the edge of the tumor. TCRbeta libraries were built with three rounds of nested PCR, modified from ARM-PCR. TCRdb recomputed calls from the multiplex PCR reads with MiXCR, one row per CDR3 protein. The repertoire holds tens of thousands of distinct CDR3 sequences, with 80% to 90% as singletons. What was sequenced was distant non-tumor lung tissue. This sequence originates from a man in his sixties with non-small cell lung cancer.

CDR3 in DNA: TGTGCCAGCAGCGCTCGGGACAGGGAGATAACAGGATCACCCCTCCACTTT. This sequence encodes CASSARDREITGSPLHF. The chain is built from TRBV9 and TRBJ1-6, with 9 bases fitting TRBD1. Germline CDR1 is SGDLS and CDR2 is YYNGEE. With V trimmed by 3 bases and J by 10 bases, 14 bases remained unmatched. This CDR3 region has 17 residues.